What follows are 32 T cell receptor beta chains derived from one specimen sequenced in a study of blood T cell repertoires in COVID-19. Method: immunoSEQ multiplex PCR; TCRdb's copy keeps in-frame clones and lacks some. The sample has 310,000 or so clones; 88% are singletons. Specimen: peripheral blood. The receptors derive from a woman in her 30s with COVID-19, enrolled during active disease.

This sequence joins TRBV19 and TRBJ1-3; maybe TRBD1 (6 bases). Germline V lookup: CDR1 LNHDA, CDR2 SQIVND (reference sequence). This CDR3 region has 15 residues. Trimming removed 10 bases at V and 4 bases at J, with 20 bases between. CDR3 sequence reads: CATGAGSARGNTIYF. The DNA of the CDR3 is TGTGCCACAGGGGCAGGATCGGCAAGAGGAAACACCATATATTTT. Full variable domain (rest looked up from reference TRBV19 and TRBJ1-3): DGGITQSPKYLFRKEGQNVTLSCEQNLNHDAMYWYRQDPGQGLRLIYYSQIVNDFQKGDIAEGYSVSREKKESFPLTVTSAQKNPTAFYLCATGAGSARGNTIYFGEGSWLTVV.

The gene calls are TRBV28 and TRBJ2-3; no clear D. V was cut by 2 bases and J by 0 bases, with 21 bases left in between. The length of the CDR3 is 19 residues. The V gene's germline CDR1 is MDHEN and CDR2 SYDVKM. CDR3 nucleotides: TGTGCCAGCAGTTTACAACAGCTCTCGGCCCAACCTAGCACAGATACGCAGTATTTT. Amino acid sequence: CASSLQQLSAQPSTDTQYF.

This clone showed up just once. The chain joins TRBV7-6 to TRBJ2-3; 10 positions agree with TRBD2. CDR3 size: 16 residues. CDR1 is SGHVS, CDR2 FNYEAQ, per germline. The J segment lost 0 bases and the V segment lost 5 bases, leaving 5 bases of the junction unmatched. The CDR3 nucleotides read TGTGCCAGCAGCCATGGACTAGCGGCTAGCACAGATACGCAGTATTTT. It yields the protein CASSHGLAASTDTQYF.

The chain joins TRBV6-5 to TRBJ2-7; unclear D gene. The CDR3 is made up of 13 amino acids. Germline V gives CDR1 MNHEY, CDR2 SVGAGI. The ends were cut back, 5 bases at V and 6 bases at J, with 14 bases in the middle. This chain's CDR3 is CASSPLGPTEQYF. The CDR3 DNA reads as TGTGCCAGCAGTCCCCTTGGGCCTACCGAGCAGTACTTC.

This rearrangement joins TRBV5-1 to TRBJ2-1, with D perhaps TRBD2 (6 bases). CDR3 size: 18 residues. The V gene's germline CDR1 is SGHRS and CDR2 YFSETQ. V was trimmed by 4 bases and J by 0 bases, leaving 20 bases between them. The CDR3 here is CASSHPTSGTHSYNEQFF. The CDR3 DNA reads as TGCGCCAGCAGCCATCCTACGTCCGGGACTCACTCCTACAATGAGCAGTTCTTC.

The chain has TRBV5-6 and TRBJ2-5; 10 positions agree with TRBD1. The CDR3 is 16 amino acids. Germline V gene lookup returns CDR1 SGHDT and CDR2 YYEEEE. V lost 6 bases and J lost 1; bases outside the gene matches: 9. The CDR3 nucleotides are TGTGCCAGCATCAGAACGGGACAGGGGTTCCAAGAGACCCAGTACTTC. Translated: CASIRTGQGFQETQYF.

The CDR3 is CASSLRLKGYTGELFF. For the CDR3, the DNA is TGTGCCAGCAGTTTAAGACTTAAAGGTTACACCGGGGAGCTGTTTTTT. V is TRBV28 and J is TRBJ2-2; D not resolved. Trimming shortened V by 2 bases and J by 3 bases, and 13 bases separated the two germline ends. Germline lookup yields CDR1 MDHEN and CDR2 SYDVKM. The CDR3 is 16 residues long. Combining the CDR3 with reference TRBV28 and TRBJ2-2 gives the whole variable domain DVKVTQSSRYLVKRTGEKVFLECVQDMDHENMFWYRQDPGLGLRLIYFSYDVKMKEKGDIPEGYSVSREKKERFSLILESASTNQTSMYLCASSLRLKGYTGELFFGEGSRLTVL.

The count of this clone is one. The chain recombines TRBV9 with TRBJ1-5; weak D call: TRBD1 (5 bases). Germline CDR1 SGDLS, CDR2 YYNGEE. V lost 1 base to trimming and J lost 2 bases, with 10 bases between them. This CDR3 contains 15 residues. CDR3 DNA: TGTGCCAGCAGCGTATCGGCAGGGCGCAATCAGCCCCAGCATTTT. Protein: CASSVSAGRNQPQHF. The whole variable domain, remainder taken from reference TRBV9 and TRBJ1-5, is DSGVTQTPKHLITATGQRVTLRCSPRSGDLSVYWYQQSLDQGLQFLIQYYNGEERAKGNILERFSAQQFPDLHSELNLSSLELGDSALYFCASSVSAGRNQPQHFGDGTRLSIL.

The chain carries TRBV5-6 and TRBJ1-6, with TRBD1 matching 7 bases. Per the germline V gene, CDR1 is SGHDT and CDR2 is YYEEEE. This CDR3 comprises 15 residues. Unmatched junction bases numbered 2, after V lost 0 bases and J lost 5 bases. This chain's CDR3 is CASSLGQGDNSPLHF. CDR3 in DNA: TGTGCCAGCAGCTTGGGCCAGGGGGATAATTCACCCCTCCACTTT.

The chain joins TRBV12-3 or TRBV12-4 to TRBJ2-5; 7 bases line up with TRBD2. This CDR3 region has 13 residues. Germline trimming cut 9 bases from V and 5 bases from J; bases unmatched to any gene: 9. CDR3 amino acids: CASRSGGRETQYF. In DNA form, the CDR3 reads TGTGCCAGTAGATCGGGGGGTCGGGAGACCCAGTACTTC.

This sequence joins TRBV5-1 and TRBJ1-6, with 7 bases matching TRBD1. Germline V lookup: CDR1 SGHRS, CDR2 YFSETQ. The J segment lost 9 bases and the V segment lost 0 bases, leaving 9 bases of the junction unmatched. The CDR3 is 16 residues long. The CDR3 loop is CASSLAAGGGGSPLHF. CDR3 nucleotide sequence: TGCGCCAGCAGCTTGGCCGCAGGGGGTGGTGGTTCACCCCTCCACTTT.

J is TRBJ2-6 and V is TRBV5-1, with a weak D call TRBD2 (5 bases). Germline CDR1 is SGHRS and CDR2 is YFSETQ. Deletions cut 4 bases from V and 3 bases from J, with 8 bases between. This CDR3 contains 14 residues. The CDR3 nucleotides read TGCGCCAGCAGCGCCGGGGTTGGGGCCAACGTCCTGACTTTC. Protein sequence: CASSAGVGANVLTF.

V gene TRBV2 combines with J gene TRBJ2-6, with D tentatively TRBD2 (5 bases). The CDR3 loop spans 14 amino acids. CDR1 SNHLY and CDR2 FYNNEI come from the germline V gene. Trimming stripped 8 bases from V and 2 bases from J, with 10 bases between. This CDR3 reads CASGMRAGANVLTF. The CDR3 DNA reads TGTGCCAGCGGCATGCGGGCTGGGGCCAACGTCCTGACTTTC. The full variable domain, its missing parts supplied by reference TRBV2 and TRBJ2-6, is EPEVTQTPSHQVTQMGQEVILRCVPISNHLYFYWYRQILGQKVEFLVSFYNNEISEKSEIFDDQFSVERPDGSNFTLKIRSTKLEDSAMYFCASGMRAGANVLTFGAGSRLTVL.

The CDR3 DNA reads as TGTGCCAGCAGCCCGTCCGGTGCCGGGGAGCTGTTTTTT. Protein: CASSPSGAGELFF. The V call is TRBV3-1 (or the pseudogene TRBV3-2), the J call TRBJ2-2, with D hard to call. The CDR3 totals 13 residues. Trimming took 4 bases from V and 6 from J, leaving 9 bases between them. Germline V lookup: CDR1 LGHDT, CDR2 YNNKEL (reference sequence).

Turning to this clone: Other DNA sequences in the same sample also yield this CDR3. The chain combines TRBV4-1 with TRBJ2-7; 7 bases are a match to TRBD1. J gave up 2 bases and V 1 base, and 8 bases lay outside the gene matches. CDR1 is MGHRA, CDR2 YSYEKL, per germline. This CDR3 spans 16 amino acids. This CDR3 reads CASSQAPGQTTYEQYF. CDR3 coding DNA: TGCGCCAGCAGCCAAGCCCCGGGACAGACGACCTACGAGCAGTACTTC.

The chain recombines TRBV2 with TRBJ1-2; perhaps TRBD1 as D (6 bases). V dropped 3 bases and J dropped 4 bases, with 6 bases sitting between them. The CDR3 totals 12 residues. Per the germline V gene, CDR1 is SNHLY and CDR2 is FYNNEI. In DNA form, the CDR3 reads TGTGCCAGCAGTGAGGGGGCCTATGGCTACACCTTC. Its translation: CASSEGAYGYTF.

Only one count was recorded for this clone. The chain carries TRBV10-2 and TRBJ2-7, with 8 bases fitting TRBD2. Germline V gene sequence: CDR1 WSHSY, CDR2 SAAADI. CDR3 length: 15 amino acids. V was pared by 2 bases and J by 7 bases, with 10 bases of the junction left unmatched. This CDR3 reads CASSEVAGPTSEQYF. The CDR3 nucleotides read TGCGCCAGCAGTGAGGTAGCGGGACCCACGTCAGAGCAGTACTTC.

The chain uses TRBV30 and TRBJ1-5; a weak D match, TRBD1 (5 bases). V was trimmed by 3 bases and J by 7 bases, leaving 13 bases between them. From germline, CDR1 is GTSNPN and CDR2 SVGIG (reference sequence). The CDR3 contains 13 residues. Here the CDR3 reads CAWRSGERQPQHF. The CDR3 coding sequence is TGTGCCTGGAGGTCGGGGGAACGGCAGCCCCAGCATTTT.

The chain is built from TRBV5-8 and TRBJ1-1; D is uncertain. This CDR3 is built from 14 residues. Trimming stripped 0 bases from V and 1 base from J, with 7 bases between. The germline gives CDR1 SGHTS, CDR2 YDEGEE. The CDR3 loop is CASSLGGPNTEAFF. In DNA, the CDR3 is TGTGCCAGCAGCTTGGGCGGGCCGAACACTGAAGCTTTCTTT.

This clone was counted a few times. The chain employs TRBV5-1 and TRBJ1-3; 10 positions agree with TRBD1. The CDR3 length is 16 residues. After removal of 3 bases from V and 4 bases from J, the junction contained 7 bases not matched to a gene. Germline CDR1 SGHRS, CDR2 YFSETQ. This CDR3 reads CASSYDGTGAGNTIYF. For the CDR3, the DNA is TGCGCCAGCAGCTACGACGGGACAGGGGCAGGAAACACCATATATTTT.

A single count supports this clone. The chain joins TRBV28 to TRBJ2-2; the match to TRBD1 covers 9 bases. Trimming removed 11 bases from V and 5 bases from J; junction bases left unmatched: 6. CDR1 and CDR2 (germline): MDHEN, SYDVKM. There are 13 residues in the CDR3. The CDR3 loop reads CAAQGAVTGELFF. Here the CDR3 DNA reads TGTGCCGCACAGGGGGCGGTTACCGGGGAGCTGTTTTTT.

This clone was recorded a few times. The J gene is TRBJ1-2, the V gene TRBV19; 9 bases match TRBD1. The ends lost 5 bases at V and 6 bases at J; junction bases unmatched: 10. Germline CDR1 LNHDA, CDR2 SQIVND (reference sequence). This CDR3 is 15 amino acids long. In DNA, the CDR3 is TGTGCCAGTAGTCCCAGGCCGGGACAGGGAAATGGCTACACCTTC. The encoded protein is CASSPRPGQGNGYTF.

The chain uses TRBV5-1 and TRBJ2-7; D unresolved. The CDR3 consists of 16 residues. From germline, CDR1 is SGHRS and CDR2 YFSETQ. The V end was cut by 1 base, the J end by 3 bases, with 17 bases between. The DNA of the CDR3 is TGCGCCAGCAGCTTGAAATACGGTAGAGGCGACTACGAGCAGTACTTC. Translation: CASSLKYGRGDYEQYF.

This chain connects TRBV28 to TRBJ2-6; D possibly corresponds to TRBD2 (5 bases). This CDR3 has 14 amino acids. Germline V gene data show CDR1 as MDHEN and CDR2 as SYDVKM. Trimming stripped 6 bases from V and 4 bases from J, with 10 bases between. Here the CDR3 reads CASRPLAGANVLTF. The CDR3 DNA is TGTGCCAGCAGGCCTCTAGCCGGGGCCAACGTCCTGACTTTC.

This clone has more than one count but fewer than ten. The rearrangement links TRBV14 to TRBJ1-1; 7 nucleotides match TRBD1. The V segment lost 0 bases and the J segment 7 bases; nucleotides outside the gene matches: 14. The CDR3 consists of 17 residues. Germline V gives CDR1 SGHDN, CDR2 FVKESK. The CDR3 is CASSQDRYSDRVNEAFF. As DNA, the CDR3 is TGTGCCAGCAGCCAAGATAGGTATTCCGACAGGGTAAATGAAGCTTTCTTT.

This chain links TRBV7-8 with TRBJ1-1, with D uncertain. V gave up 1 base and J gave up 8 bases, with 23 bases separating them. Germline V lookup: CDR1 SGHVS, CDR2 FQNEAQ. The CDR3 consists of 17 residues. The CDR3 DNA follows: TGTGCCAGCAGCTTAGTCCCGGCGGGCGGGAGTGATCCCGAAGCTTTCTTT. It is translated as CASSLVPAGGSDPEAFF. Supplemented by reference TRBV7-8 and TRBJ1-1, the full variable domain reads GAGVSQSPRYKVAKRGQDVALRCDPISGHVSLFWYQQALGQGPEFLTYFQNEAQLDKSGLPSDRFFAERPEGSVSTLKIQRTQQEDSAVYLCASSLVPAGGSDPEAFFGQGTRLTVV.

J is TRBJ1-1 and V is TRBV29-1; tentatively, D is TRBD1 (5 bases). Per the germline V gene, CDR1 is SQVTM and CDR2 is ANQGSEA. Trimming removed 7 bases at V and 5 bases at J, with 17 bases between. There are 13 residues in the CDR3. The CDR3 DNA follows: TGCAGCGCTCTTCAGGGTGATGGGACTGAAGCTTTCTTT. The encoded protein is CSALQGDGTEAFF.

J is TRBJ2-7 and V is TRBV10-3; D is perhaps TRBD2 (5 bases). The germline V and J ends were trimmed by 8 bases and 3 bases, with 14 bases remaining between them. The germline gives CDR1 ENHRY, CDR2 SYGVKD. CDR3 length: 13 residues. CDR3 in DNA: TGTGCCATCTCCGAGGGAGTTGACTACGAGCAGTACTTC. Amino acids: CAISEGVDYEQYF.

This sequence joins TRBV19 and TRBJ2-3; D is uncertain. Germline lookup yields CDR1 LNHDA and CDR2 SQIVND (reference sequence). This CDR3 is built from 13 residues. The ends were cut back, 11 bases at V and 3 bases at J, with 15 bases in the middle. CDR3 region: CACSGFRTDTQYF. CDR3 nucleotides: TGTGCCTGTTCCGGGTTCCGTACAGATACGCAGTATTTT.

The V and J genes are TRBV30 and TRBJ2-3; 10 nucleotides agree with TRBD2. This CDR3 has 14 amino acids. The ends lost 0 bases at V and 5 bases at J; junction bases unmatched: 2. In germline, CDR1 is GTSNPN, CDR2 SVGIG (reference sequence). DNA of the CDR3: TGTGCCTGGAGTGTAGCGGGAGGGGGAGATACGCAGTATTTT. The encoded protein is CAWSVAGGGDTQYF. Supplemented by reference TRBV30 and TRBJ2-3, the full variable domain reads SQTIHQWPATLVQPVGSPLSLECTVEGTSNPNLYWYRQAAGRGLQLLFYSVGIGQISSEVPQNLSASRPQDRQFILSSKKLLLSDSGFYLCAWSVAGGGDTQYFGPGTRLTVL.

This chain's CDR3 is CASWIGGGPDEQFF. The CDR3 DNA reads TGTGCCAGCTGGATCGGGGGAGGGCCCGATGAGCAGTTCTTC. V and J are TRBV5-4 and TRBJ2-1; 7 positions agree with TRBD2. The CDR3 is 14 residues long. Per germline, CDR1 SGHNT and CDR2 YYREEE (reference sequence). J gave up 8 bases and V 7 bases, and 12 bases lay outside the gene matches. Based on the CDR3 plus reference TRBV5-4 and TRBJ2-1, the full variable domain is ETGVTQSPTHLIKTRGQQVTLRCSSQSGHNTVSWYQQALGQGPQFIFQYYREEENGRGNFPPRFSGLQFPNYSSELNVNALELDDSALYLCASWIGGGPDEQFFGPGTRLTVL.

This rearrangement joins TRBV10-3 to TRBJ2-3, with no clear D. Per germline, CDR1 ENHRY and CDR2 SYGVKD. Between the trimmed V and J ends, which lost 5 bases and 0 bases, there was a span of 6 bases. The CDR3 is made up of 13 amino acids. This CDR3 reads CAISRVSTDTQYF. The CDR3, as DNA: TGTGCCATCAGTCGGGTCAGCACAGATACGCAGTATTTT.